This passage covers 14 T cell receptor beta chains from one sample sequenced in a study of early T cells in non-severe SARS-CoV-2 infection. A single record per CDR3 protein comes from TCRdb applying MiXCR to the 5' RACE reads. The profile shows approximately 69,000 distinct CDR3 sequences, approximately 10% of them singletons. What was sequenced was whole blood. The receptor set was obtained from an adult who was a healthcare worker with PCR-confirmed SARS-CoV-2 infection or an uninfected control (not recorded which).

There are a few counts of this clonotype. The chain recombines TRBV7-2 with TRBJ1-6, with 10 bases aligning to TRBD1. CDR1 is SGHTA and CDR2 is FQGNSA in the germline V gene. There are 14 residues in the CDR3. V was clipped by 3 bases and J by 11 bases; unmatched bases: 4. The CDR3 DNA follows: TGTGCCAGCAGCTTCCGGGACAGGGGAGCACCCCTCCACTTT. Translation gives CASSFRDRGAPLHF.

Worth noting for this clonotype: A clone one base away is much larger, so this may be a read error. This CDR3 reads CASSLARDSEQYF. The CDR3 DNA follows: TGTGCTAGCAGTTTAGCCCGGGACTCCGAGCAGTACTTC. The chain carries TRBV7-7 and TRBJ2-7; D might be TRBD2 (6 bases). The CDR3 loop spans 13 amino acids. The V gene's germline CDR1 is SSHAT and CDR2 FNYEAQ (reference sequence).

Many counts were recorded for this clonotype. V is TRBV11-2 and J is TRBJ2-5, with D unresolved. The CDR3 extends over 14 amino acids. CDR1 and CDR2 (germline): SGHAT, FQNNGV. The V gene lost 5 bases and the J gene lost 5 bases, with 15 bases spanning the gap. CDR3 sequence reads: CASSHSPRRETQYF. DNA for the CDR3: TGTGCCAGCAGCCATAGTCCCAGGCGGGAGACCCAGTACTTC.

This clonotype occurred a few times. The rearrangement joins TRBV29-1 to TRBJ1-2; 9 nucleotides line up with TRBD1. The J segment lost 8 bases and the V segment lost 8 bases, leaving 12 bases of the junction unmatched. The CDR3 contains 13 residues. In germline, CDR1 is SQVTM, CDR2 ANQGSEA. This chain's CDR3 is CSLSRDREDGYTF. The CDR3 region has the DNA TGCAGCTTGTCCCGGGACAGGGAGGACGGCTACACCTTC.

J is TRBJ2-7 and V is TRBV7-9; D is undetermined. The germline gives CDR1 SEHNR, CDR2 FQNEAQ (reference sequence). The CDR3 consists of 13 residues. V was shortened by 7 bases and J by 2 bases, with 12 bases between the two germline ends. This CDR3 is CASTIGVPYEQYF. The CDR3 DNA reads TGTGCCAGCACGATTGGGGTACCCTACGAGCAGTACTTC.

There are a few counts of this clonotype. The chain has TRBV29-1 and TRBJ2-5; weak D call: TRBD2 (6 bases). Germline V gene lookup returns CDR1 SQVTM and CDR2 ANQGSEA. This CDR3 is built from 14 residues. V was clipped by 3 bases and J by 2 bases, with 13 bases between them. Here the CDR3 reads CSVDIGDSQETQYF. The CDR3 DNA sequence: TGCAGCGTTGATATTGGGGACTCTCAAGAGACCCAGTACTTC.

The chain uses TRBV9 and TRBJ1-1; 7 positions match TRBD1. Trimming took 0 bases from V and 7 from J; bases not matched to a gene: 9. The CDR3 covers 15 residues. CDR1 is SGDLS and CDR2 is YYNGEE in the germline V gene. CDR3 region: CASSVALGTAGEAFF. Here the CDR3 DNA reads TGTGCCAGCAGCGTAGCTTTGGGGACAGCGGGTGAAGCTTTCTTT.

In its sample, this clonotype was seen a few times. This chain connects TRBV12-3 or TRBV12-4 to TRBJ2-5; D may be TRBD1 (6 bases). This CDR3 comprises 15 residues. V was pared by 3 bases and J by 4 bases, with 15 bases between. The chain's CDR3 is CASSFVDSRRETQYF. The DNA of the CDR3 is TGTGCCAGCAGTTTCGTGGACAGCCGTCGAGAGACCCAGTACTTC.

The V call is TRBV5-5, the J call TRBJ1-1; TRBD1 is a possible D gene (5 bases). V was cut by 6 bases and J by 7 bases, with 13 bases left in between. This CDR3 is built from 12 residues. Per the germline V gene, CDR1 is SGHKS and CDR2 is YYEKEE (reference sequence). This chain's CDR3 is CASIYQGIEAFF. The CDR3 DNA follows: TGTGCCAGCATCTACCAGGGAATTGAAGCTTTCTTT.

This clonotype was counted between two and nine times. The chain employs TRBV10-3 and TRBJ2-2; maybe TRBD2 (6 bases). V lost 6 bases, J lost 8 bases, and 13 bases lay in between. From germline, CDR1 is ENHRY and CDR2 SYGVKD. This CDR3 is 13 amino acids long. CDR3 region: CAISPGVTGELFF. In DNA form, the CDR3 reads TGTGCCATCAGCCCGGGGGTCACGGGGGAGCTGTTTTTT.

This clonotype has only a few counts. The V and J genes are TRBV30 and TRBJ2-6; D call uncertain. This CDR3 spans 11 amino acids. Germline CDR1 reads GTSNPN; CDR2 reads SVGIG (reference sequence). Trimming shortened V by 0 bases and J by 10 bases, and 4 bases separated the two germline ends. This CDR3 is CAWSVGNVLTF. CDR3 sequence (DNA): TGTGCCTGGAGTGTAGGAAACGTCCTGACTTTC.

A few counts support this clonotype. The V call is TRBV6-5, the J call TRBJ2-2, with 8 nucleotides matching TRBD1. The V segment lost 1 base and the J segment 3 bases; nucleotides outside the gene matches: 4. Germline assignment: CDR1 MNHEY and CDR2 SVGAGI. This CDR3 region has 16 residues. CDR3 sequence: CASSYFRQGHTGELFF. The CDR3 DNA sequence: TGTGCCAGCAGTTACTTTCGACAGGGGCACACCGGGGAGCTGTTTTTT.

On this clonotype: One end of the junction fails to match germline, which may point to a read error. V usage is TRBV7-2 and J usage is TRBJ2-4; D not resolved. The CDR3 contains 16 residues. The germline V gene encodes CDR1 SGHTA and CDR2 FQGNSA. CDR3 in DNA: TGTGCCAGCAGCTTCGATCCCTTTACAGCCAGAAACATTCAGTACTTC. Encoded protein: CASSFDPFTARNIQYF.

This clonotype was counted a few times. The CDR3 reads CSAQARQGAPLHF. In DNA form, the CDR3 reads TGCAGCGCCCAAGCGAGACAGGGGGCACCCCTCCACTTT. The gene calls are TRBV29-1 and TRBJ1-6; the match to TRBD1 covers 9 bases. After removal of 7 bases from V and 11 bases from J, the junction contained 9 bases not matched to a gene. The CDR3 spans 13 residues. Germline CDR1 is SQVTM and CDR2 is ANQGSEA.